This entry describes one T cell receptor (beta chain). Its antigen is as yet unknown. Assay used: immunoSEQ multiplex PCR; TCRdb lists only in-frame clones, some missing. The sample has 70,000 to 75,000 clones, 95% seen once. Germline loops: CDR1 SGDLS, CDR2 YYNGEE. This CDR3 has 13 residues. Deletions cut 0 bases from V and 8 bases from J, with 10 bases between. This entry is derived from a study of human thymus T cells. Study-level findings and limits: What related research reported was that thymic repertoires overlapped highly among unrelated individuals. Usage of V and J genes appeared biased in thymic and blood repertoires.

During corrective heart surgery, resections were taken, and the thymus tissue came from them. The sequenced sample consisted of thymus tissue. This receptor was taken from a girl under three years old with a congenital heart defect but otherwise immunologically healthy. J is TRBJ2-3 and V is TRBV9; maybe TRBD1 (5 bases). The CDR3 bases are TGTGCCAGCAGCGTAGAGGGAAGGGGTACGCAGTATTTT. As protein: CASSVEGRGTQYF. The whole variable domain, remainder taken from reference TRBV9 and TRBJ2-3, is DSGVTQTPKHLITATGQRVTLRCSPRSGDLSVYWYQQSLDQGLQFLIQYYNGEERAKGNILERFSAQQFPDLHSELNLSSLELGDSALYFCASSVEGRGTQYFGPGTRLTVL.